The 11 T cell receptor beta chains below come from one sample, sequenced in a study of shared clonotypes between healthy human individuals. Assay: immunoSEQ multiplex PCR; the TCRdb copy retains only in-frame clones and omits some. The sample lists over 2,000,000 clones; over 85% were seen once. CD45RO-negative CD8 cells positively selected for CCR7 made up the naive population, which excluded terminally differentiated effector memory CD45RA+ cells. Sequencing was done on a sample of naive CD8+ T cells from PBMCs. Source of these receptors: a man younger than 30 in good health. Some clones in this sample may be carry-over from other donors' samples.

This clone has a single count. The V gene is TRBV7-6, the J gene TRBJ2-3; the D gene could be TRBD1 or TRBD2 (6 bases each). Germline CDR1 SGHVS, CDR2 FNYEAQ. The CDR3 has 17 amino acids. Trimming left V 2 bases short and J 5 bases short, with 20 bases between. CDR3 sequence: CASSLFLSGAGKDTQYF. The CDR3 nucleotides read TGTGCCAGCAGCTTATTTCTTTCGGGGGCCGGGAAAGATACGCAGTATTTT.

The rearrangement joins TRBV5-1 to TRBJ2-5; 8 nucleotides agree with TRBD1. The junction had 7 bases not matched to a gene; V was cut back by 4 bases and J by 5 bases. The CDR3 covers 14 residues. Germline V gene lookup returns CDR1 SGHRS and CDR2 YFSETQ. CDR3 nucleotides: TGCGCCAGCAGCACATGGGACAGGCGGGAGACCCAGTACTTC. As protein: CASSTWDRRETQYF.

This clone was recorded once. This sequence joins TRBV5-1 and TRBJ2-5, with D possibly TRBD2 on 5 matching bases. The CDR3 covers 19 residues. V lost 0 bases to trimming and J lost 2 bases, with 23 bases between them. CDR1 SGHRS and CDR2 YFSETQ come from the germline V gene. In DNA form, the CDR3 reads TGCGCCAGCAGCTTGGCGGCTCCGTCAAGGGTGGGAGAGCAAGAGACCCAGTACTTC. This gives the protein CASSLAAPSRVGEQETQYF.

This rearrangement joins TRBV27 to TRBJ1-2; D may be TRBD1 (5 bases). The CDR3 is 12 amino acids. The V and J ends lost 2 bases and 10 bases respectively, with 11 bases between them. The V gene's germline CDR1 is MNHEY and CDR2 SMNVEV (reference sequence). CDR3 sequence (DNA): TGTGCCAGCAGTTTAGGGGGAGGGGCCTACACCTTC. Protein: CASSLGGGAYTF.

The genes are TRBV6-1 and TRBJ2-3; D may be TRBD1 (5 bases). This CDR3 is built from 14 residues. The germline V and J ends were trimmed by 3 bases and 2 bases, with 9 bases remaining between them. CDR1 is MNHNS and CDR2 is SASEGT in the germline V gene. DNA of the CDR3: TGTGCCAGCAGTGAGGACACGTTCACAGATACGCAGTATTTT. This gives the protein CASSEDTFTDTQYF.

The chain combines TRBV11-2 with TRBJ2-5, with D unresolved. CDR1 and CDR2 (germline): SGHAT, FQNNGV. The CDR3 has 15 amino acids. V was shortened by 2 bases and J by 1 base, with 11 bases between the two germline ends. The CDR3 DNA is TGTGCCAGCAGCTTATACCGACCGCCCCAAGAGACCCAGTACTTC. As protein: CASSLYRPPQETQYF.

The chain carries TRBV6-1 and TRBJ1-5, with no clear D. There are 14 residues in the CDR3. V was pared by 2 bases and J by 3 bases, with 8 bases between. Looked up from germline, CDR1 is MNHNS and CDR2 is SASEGT. As DNA, the CDR3 is TGTGCCAGCAGTGAATGGGAAACCAATCAGCCCCAGCATTTT. Translating it yields CASSEWETNQPQHF.

The rearrangement uses TRBV19 and TRBJ1-4; unclear D gene. CDR1 and CDR2 (germline): LNHDA, SQIVND (reference sequence). Trimming stripped 5 bases from V and 5 bases from J, with 12 bases between. CDR3 length: 14 residues. The CDR3 region has the DNA TGTGCCAGTAGTCCTCCACAAGGCAATGAAAAACTGTTTTTT. Amino acid sequence: CASSPPQGNEKLFF.

The chain employs TRBV4-1 and TRBJ1-5; D may be TRBD1 (6 bases). The CDR3 is 14 residues long. Germline values: CDR1 MGHRA, CDR2 YSYEKL. Trimming pared 4 bases from V and 4 bases from J, leaving 11 bases between. CDR3 nucleotide sequence: TGCGCCAGCAGCCCCTGGCAGGGGAATCAGCCCCAGCATTTT. Protein: CASSPWQGNQPQHF.

This chain uses TRBV27 with TRBJ2-1; 8 bases line up with TRBD2. The V gene's germline CDR1 is MNHEY and CDR2 SMNVEV (reference sequence). This CDR3 spans 15 amino acids. J gave up 10 bases and V 3 bases, and 11 bases lay outside the gene matches. CDR3 DNA: TGTGCCAGCAGTTTCGTGCGCGGGAGGTGGTACGAGCAGTTCTTC. Translated, it gives CASSFVRGRWYEQFF.

The chain is built from TRBV29-1 and TRBJ2-7; 8 bases are a match to TRBD2. Germline V gives CDR1 SQVTM, CDR2 ANQGSEA. The V segment lost 3 bases and the J segment 2 bases; nucleotides outside the gene matches: 6. This CDR3 region has 14 residues. CDR3 nucleotides: TGCAGCGTTGATGGGATAGCGGGAACCTACGAGCAGTACTTC. As protein: CSVDGIAGTYEQYF.